This paragraph covers one T cell receptor beta chain sequence. Its antigen remains unknown. Germline trimming cut 3 bases from V and 5 bases from J; bases unmatched to any gene: 8. Germline-derived CDR1 and CDR2 are SGHDT and YYEEEE. The length of the CDR3 is 16 residues. The data originate from a study of cytomegalovirus exposure and HLA in healthy donors. General study results and limits: When a later analysis compared HLA-associated TCR beta chains with equally common others, the HLA-associated chains turned out to be more clonally expanded and to have lower generation probabilities.

Primers for the PCR totalled 60 Vbeta and 13 Jbeta. Assay: immunoSEQ multiplex PCR; the TCRdb copy retains only in-frame clones and omits some. The sample records 130,000 or so clones, approximately 74% being singletons. The gene calls are TRBV5-6 and TRBJ1-4; the match to TRBD1 covers 9 bases. The TCR originated in a man aged 40-55 years in good health and CMV-seropositive. The sample was PBMCs. CDR3 protein: CASSWTGAALNEKLFF. The DNA for the CDR3 is TGTGCCAGCAGCTGGACAGGGGCCGCCCTCAATGAAAAACTGTTTTTT.